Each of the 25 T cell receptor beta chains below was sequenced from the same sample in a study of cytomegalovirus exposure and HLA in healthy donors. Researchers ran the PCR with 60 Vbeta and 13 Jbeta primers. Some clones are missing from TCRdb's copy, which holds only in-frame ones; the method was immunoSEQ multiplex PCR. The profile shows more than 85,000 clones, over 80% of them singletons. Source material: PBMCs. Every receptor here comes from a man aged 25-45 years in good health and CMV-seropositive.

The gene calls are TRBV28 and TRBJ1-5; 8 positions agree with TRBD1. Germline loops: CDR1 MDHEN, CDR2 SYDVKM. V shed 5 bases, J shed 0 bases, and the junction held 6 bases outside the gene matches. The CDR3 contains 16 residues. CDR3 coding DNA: TGTGCCAGCAGTATGACAGGGGCCCTTAGCAATCAGCCCCAGCATTTT. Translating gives CASSMTGALSNQPQHF.

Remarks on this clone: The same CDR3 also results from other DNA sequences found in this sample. The CDR3 sequence: CASSDQSVSPLHF. CDR3 DNA sequence: TGTGCCAGCAGTGACCAGTCTGTATCACCCCTCCACTTT. This chain links TRBV6-1 with TRBJ1-6; D not resolved. The V gene's germline CDR1 is MNHNS and CDR2 SASEGT. This CDR3 has 13 residues. V lost 3 bases, J lost 10 bases, and 10 bases lay in between.

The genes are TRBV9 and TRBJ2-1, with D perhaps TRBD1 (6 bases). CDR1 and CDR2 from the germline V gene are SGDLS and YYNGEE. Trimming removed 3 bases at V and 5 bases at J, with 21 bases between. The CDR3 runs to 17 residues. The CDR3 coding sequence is TGTGCCAGCAGCGCCCACCCCGGGACACTAGAAGACAATGAGCAGTTCTTC. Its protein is CASSAHPGTLEDNEQFF.

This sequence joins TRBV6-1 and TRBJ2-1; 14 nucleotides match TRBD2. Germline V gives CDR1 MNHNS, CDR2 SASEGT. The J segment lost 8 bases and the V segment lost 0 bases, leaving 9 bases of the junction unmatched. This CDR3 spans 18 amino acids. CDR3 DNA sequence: TGTGCCAGCAGTGAAGCAATCTGGACTAGCGGGGGGCGGTATGAGCAGTTCTTC. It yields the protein CASSEAIWTSGGRYEQFF.

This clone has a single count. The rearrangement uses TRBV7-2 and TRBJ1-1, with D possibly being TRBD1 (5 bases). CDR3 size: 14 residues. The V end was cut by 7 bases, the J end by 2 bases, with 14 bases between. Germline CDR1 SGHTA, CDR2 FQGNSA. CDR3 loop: CASKMGQANTEAFF. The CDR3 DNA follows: TGTGCCAGCAAAATGGGGCAGGCCAACACTGAAGCTTTCTTT.

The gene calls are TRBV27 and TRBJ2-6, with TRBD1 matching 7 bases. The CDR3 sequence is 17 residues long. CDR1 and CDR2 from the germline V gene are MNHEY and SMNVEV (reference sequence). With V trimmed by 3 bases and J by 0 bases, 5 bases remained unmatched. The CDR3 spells CASSFGQETSGANVLTF. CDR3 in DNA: TGTGCCAGCAGTTTCGGACAGGAGACCTCTGGGGCCAACGTCCTGACTTTC. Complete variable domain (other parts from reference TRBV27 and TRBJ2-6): EAQVTQNPRYLITVTGKKLTVTCSQNMNHEYMSWYRQDPGLGLRQIYYSMNVEVTDKGDVPEGYKVSRKEKRNFPLILESPSPNQTSLYFCASSFGQETSGANVLTFGAGSRLTVL.

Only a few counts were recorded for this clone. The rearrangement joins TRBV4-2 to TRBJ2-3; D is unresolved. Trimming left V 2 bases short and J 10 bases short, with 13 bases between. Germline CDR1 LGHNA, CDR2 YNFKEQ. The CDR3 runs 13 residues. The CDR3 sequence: CASSQQTESPQYF. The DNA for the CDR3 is TGTGCCAGCAGCCAACAAACGGAGTCGCCGCAGTATTTT.

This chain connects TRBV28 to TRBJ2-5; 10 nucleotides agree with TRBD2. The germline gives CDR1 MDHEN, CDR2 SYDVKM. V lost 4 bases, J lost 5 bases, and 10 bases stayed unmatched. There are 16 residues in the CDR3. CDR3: CASSSLGSGGQETQYF. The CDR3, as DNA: TGTGCCAGCAGTTCCCTGGGTAGCGGGGGGCAGGAGACCCAGTACTTC.

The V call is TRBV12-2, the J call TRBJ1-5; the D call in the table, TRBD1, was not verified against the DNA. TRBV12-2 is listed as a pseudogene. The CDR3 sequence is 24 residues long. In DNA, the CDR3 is TGTGCAAGTCGCTTGGGCGGTTCAGCCGTCAGGGGACAGGGCCCTCTATATAGCAATCAGCCCCAGCATTTT. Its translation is CASRLGGSAVRGQGPLYSNQPQHF.

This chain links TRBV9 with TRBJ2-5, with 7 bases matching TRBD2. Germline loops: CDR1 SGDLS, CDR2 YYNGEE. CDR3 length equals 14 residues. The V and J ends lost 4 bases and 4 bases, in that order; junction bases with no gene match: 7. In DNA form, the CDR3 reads TGTGCCAGCAGCCCCCGGGGGGATCCAGAGACCCAGTACTTC. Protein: CASSPRGDPETQYF.

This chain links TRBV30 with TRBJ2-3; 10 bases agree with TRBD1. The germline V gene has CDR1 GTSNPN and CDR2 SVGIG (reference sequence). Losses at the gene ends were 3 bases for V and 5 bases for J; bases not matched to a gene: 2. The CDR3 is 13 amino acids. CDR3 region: CAWRTGGLDTQYF. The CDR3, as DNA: TGTGCCTGGAGGACAGGGGGCTTAGATACGCAGTATTTT.

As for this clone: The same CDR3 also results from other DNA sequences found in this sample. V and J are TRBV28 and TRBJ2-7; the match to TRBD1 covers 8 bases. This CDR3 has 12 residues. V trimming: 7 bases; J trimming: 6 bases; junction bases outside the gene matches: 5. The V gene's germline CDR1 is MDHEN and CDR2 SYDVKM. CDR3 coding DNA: TGTGCCAGCACTGACAGGGGCTTCGAGCAGTACTTC. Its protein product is CASTDRGFEQYF.

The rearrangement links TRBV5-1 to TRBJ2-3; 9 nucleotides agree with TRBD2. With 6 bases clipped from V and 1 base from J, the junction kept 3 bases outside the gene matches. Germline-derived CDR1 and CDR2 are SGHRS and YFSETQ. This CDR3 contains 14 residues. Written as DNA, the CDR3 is TGCGCCAGCACCGAGCGGGGGGGCACAGATACGCAGTATTTT. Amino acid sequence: CASTERGGTDTQYF.

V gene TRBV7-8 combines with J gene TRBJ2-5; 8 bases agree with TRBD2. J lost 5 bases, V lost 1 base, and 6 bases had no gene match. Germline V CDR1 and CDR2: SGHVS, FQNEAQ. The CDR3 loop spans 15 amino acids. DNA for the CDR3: TGTGCCAGCAGCTTAGGGGCTAGCGGGTGGGAGACCCAGTACTTC. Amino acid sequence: CASSLGASGWETQYF.

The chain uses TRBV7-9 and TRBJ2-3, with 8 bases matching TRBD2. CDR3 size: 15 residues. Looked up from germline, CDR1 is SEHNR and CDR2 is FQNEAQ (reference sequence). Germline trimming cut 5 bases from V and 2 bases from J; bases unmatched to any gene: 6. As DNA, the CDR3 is TGTGCCAGCAGCACTCGGGGGGGATTCACAGATACGCAGTATTTT. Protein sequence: CASSTRGGFTDTQYF.

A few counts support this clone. The CDR3 region is CSDRTSRVNSPLHF. The CDR3 DNA reads as TGCAGCGATCGGACATCCCGGGTGAATTCACCCCTCCACTTT. V usage is TRBV29-1 and J usage is TRBJ1-6; possible D gene TRBD1, 5 bases. Trimming cost V 7 bases and J 7 bases, with 17 bases left between them. The CDR3 sequence is 14 residues long. Per the germline V gene, CDR1 is SQVTM and CDR2 is ANQGSEA.

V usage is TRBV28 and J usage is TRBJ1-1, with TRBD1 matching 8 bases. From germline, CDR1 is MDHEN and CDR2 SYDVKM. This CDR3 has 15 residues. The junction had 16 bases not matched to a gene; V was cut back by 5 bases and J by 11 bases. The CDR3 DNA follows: TGTGCCAGCAGTCAAGGGACAGGCGCAGGATGGTGGGCTTTCTTT. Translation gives CASSQGTGAGWWAFF.

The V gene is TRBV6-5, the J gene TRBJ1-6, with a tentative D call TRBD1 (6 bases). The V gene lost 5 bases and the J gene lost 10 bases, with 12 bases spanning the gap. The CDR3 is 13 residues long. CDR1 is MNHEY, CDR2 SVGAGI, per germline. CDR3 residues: CASSPQGVSPLHF. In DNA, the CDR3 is TGTGCCAGCAGTCCACAGGGAGTGTCACCCCTCCACTTT.

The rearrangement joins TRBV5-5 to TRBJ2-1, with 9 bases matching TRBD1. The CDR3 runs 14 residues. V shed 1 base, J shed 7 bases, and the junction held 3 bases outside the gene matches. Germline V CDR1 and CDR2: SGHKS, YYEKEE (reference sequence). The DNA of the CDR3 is TGTGCCAGCAGCTTGCCTGGGACAGGGAATGAGCAGTTCTTC. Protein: CASSLPGTGNEQFF. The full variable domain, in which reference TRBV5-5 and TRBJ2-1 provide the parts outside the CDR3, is DAGVTQSPTHLIKTRGQQVTLRCSPISGHKSVSWYQQVLGQGPQFIFQYYEKEERGRGNFPDRFSARQFPNYSSELNVNALLLGDSALYLCASSLPGTGNEQFFGPGTRLTVL.

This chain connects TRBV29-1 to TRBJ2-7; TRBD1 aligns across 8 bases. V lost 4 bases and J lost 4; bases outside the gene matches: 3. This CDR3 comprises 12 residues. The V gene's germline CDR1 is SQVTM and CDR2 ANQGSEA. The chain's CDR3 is CSVGQGRYEQYF. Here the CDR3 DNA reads TGCAGCGTTGGACAGGGGCGGTACGAGCAGTACTTC.

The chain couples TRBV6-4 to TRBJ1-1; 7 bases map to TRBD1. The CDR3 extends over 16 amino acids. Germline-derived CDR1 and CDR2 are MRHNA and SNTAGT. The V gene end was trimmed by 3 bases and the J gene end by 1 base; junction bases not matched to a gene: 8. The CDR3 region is CASSEDGRGSNTEAFF. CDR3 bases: TGTGCCAGCAGTGAAGACGGCAGGGGGTCGAACACTGAAGCTTTCTTT.

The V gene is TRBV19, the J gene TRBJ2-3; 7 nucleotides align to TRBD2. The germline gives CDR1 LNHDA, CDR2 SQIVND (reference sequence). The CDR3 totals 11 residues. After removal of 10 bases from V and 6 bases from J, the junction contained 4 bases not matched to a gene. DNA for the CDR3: TGTGCCACAAAGCGGGGTGATACGCAGTATTTT. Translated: CATKRGDTQYF. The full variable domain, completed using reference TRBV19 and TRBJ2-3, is DGGITQSPKYLFRKEGQNVTLSCEQNLNHDAMYWYRQDPGQGLRLIYYSQIVNDFQKGDIAEGYSVSREKKESFPLTVTSAQKNPTAFYLCATKRGDTQYFGPGTRLTVL.

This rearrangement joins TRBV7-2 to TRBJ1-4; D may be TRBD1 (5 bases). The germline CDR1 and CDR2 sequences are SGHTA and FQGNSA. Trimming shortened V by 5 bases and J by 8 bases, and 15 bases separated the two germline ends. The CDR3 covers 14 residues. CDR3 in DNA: TGTGCCAGCAGCCCCGACAGTACCTACGAAAAACTGTTTTTT. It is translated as CASSPDSTYEKLFF.

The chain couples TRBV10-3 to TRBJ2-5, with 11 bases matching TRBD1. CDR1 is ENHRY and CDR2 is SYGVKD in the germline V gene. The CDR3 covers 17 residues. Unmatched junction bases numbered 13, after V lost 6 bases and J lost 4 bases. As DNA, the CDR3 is TGTGCCATCAGCGACAGGGTAGGACAGGGGGCTGGAGAGACCCAGTACTTC. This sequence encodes CAISDRVGQGAGETQYF.

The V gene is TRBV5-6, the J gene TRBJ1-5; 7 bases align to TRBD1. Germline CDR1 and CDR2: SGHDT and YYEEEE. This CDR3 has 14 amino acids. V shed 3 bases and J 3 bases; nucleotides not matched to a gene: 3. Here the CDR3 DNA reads TGTGCCAGCAGCTCGGGACAGTTCAATCAGCCCCAGCATTTT. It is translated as CASSSGQFNQPQHF.